The next 9 T cell receptor beta chains were all read from a single sample in a study of T-cell reconstitution after alpha-beta-depleted transplantation in children. Construction of the TCRbeta library involved unique molecular identifiers. MiXCR was run by TCRdb on the PCR reads, yielding one entry per CDR3 protein. The sample lists approximately 590,000 distinct CDR3 sequences; roughly a tenth were seen once. This sample comprised PBMCs from the stem cell graft donor, obtained from the stem cell graft. The receptor source for this set is a human donor who donated a stem cell graft to a child with acute myeloid leukemia.

There are many counts of this clonotype. The chain couples TRBV9 to TRBJ2-3; no reliable D call. The CDR3 consists of 14 residues. V dropped 3 bases and J dropped 4 bases, with 12 bases sitting between them. Germline V gene lookup returns CDR1 SGDLS and CDR2 YYNGEE. The CDR3 sequence: CASSAYRRADTQYF. CDR3 DNA: TGTGCCAGCAGCGCGTATCGCCGCGCAGATACGCAGTATTTT.

This chain joins TRBV7-9 and TRBJ1-1; 8 bases are shared with TRBD1. The CDR3 has 16 residues. Trimming cost V 5 bases and J 4 bases; bases outside gene matches: 12. Per germline, CDR1 SEHNR and CDR2 FQNEAQ (reference sequence). CDR3 nucleotides: TGTGCCAGCAGCGCCGGTACCCTACAGGGGGGCACTGAAGCTTTCTTT. It translates to CASSAGTLQGGTEAFF.

The genes are TRBV6-1 and TRBJ2-1, with TRBD1 matching over 8 bases. Germline V gives CDR1 MNHNS, CDR2 SASEGT. J lost 4 bases, V lost 7 bases, and 6 bases had no gene match. The CDR3 is 14 residues long. As DNA, the CDR3 is TGTGCCAGCACAGGGGGACAGGTGTACAATGAGCAGTTCTTC. Amino acid sequence: CASTGGQVYNEQFF.

This clonotype has at least ten counts. This chain links TRBV11-1 with TRBJ2-7; TRBD1 matches 8 bases. Germline CDR1 and CDR2: SGHAT and FQDESV (reference sequence). The CDR3 is 14 residues long. Trimming cost V 4 bases and J 3 bases; bases outside gene matches: 5. The CDR3 bases are TGTGCCAGCAGCTCGACCGGACAGGGCTACGAGCAGTACTTC. It is translated as CASSSTGQGYEQYF. Looking up the rest from reference TRBV11-1 and TRBJ2-7 gives the full variable domain: EAEVAQSPRYKITEKSQAVAFWCDPISGHATLYWYRQILGQGPELLVQFQDESVVDDSQLPKDRFSAERLKGVDSTLKIQPAELGDSAMYLCASSSTGQGYEQYFGPGTRLTVT.

This sequence joins TRBV30 and TRBJ2-2, with D possibly matching TRBD2 (6 bases). The CDR3 has 13 residues. In germline, CDR1 is GTSNPN, CDR2 SVGIG (reference sequence). Trimming removed 7 bases at V and 4 bases at J, with 13 bases between. DNA for the CDR3: TGTGCCTCCGGAGGGCCGGGCACCGGGGAGCTGTTTTTT. Amino acid sequence: CASGGPGTGELFF.

V usage is TRBV5-6 and J usage is TRBJ2-1, with TRBD1 identical over 7 bases. V was pared by 3 bases and J by 0 bases, with 15 bases of the junction left unmatched. The CDR3 has 19 amino acids. Germline V gene lookup returns CDR1 SGHDT and CDR2 YYEEEE. DNA of the CDR3: TGTGCCAGCAGCTCCATTCGGGTTTCCTGGGACAGCTCCTACAATGAGCAGTTCTTC. Its protein product is CASSSIRVSWDSSYNEQFF. Full variable domain (remainder filled in from reference TRBV5-6 and TRBJ2-1): DAGVTQSPTHLIKTRGQQVTLRCSPKSGHDTVSWYQQALGQGPQFIFQYYEEEERQRGNFPDRFSGHQFPNYSSELNVNALLLGDSALYLCASSSIRVSWDSSYNEQFFGPGTRLTVL.

The chain combines TRBV10-3 with TRBJ2-7; 14 bases line up with TRBD2. Germline assignment: CDR1 ENHRY and CDR2 SYGVKD. The V gene end was trimmed by 5 bases and the J gene end by 6 bases; junction bases not matched to a gene: 9. CDR3 size: 16 residues. The CDR3 is CAISQLPGLAGVEQYF. The CDR3 bases are TGTGCCATCAGTCAGTTACCGGGACTAGCGGGAGTCGAGCAGTACTTC.

In its sample, this clonotype was seen a few times. This sequence joins TRBV6-1 and TRBJ2-7; D is possibly TRBD1 or TRBD2 (5 bases each). Germline values: CDR1 MNHNS, CDR2 SASEGT. V was cut by 3 bases and J by 2 bases, with 11 bases left in between. This CDR3 is 14 amino acids long. CDR3 amino acids: CASSEALGAYEQYF. The CDR3 DNA reads TGTGCCAGCAGTGAGGCTTTGGGGGCCTACGAGCAGTACTTC.

The table lists this clonotype with a few counts. The rearrangement joins TRBV4-3 to TRBJ2-7; either TRBD1 or TRBD2 may supply D (5 bases each). The CDR3 consists of 16 residues. Germline values: CDR1 LGHNA, CDR2 YSLEER. V was clipped by 1 base and J by 3 bases, with 16 bases between them. As DNA, the CDR3 is TGCGCCAGCAGCCAAGGTCCGTGGGACCCCTACTACGAGCAGTACTTC. This codes for CASSQGPWDPYYEQYF.